This TCR beta chain was captured in a study of cytomegalovirus exposure and HLA in healthy donors. Findings of the study overall: Compared with the roughly 730-donor mean, an Asian-associated ancestry cluster reportedly had fewer N-insertions, according to a later analysis. Accurate prediction of HLA-A and HLA-B alleles (for most subjects) was reportedly achieved from TCR beta sequences. The investigators catalogued some 160 TCR beta chains as cytomegalovirus-associated.

Notes on this clone: What it recognizes is unknown.

The primer mix had 60 Vbeta and 13 Jbeta primers. Clones were sequenced by immunoSEQ multiplex PCR, and TCRdb holds only the in-frame ones, with some missing. The table lists roughly 180,000 clones, around four fifths of them singletons, with approximately 1.5% in the top ten. The sequence derives from a man aged 18 to 29 in good health and CMV-seronegative. The sample consisted of PBMCs.

The CDR3 loop is CASRPGQGRCGYTF. CDR3 nucleotides: TGTGCCAGCAGACCGGGACAGGGTCGGTGCGGCTACACCTTC. The chain links TRBV2 to TRBJ1-2; 9 positions match TRBD1. Germline loops: CDR1 SNHLY, CDR2 FYNNEI. This CDR3 has 14 amino acids. V shed 6 bases, J shed 8 bases, and the junction held 10 bases outside the gene matches.